The T cell receptor beta chain described here comes from a study of tumor-infiltrating lymphocytes in primary liver carcinoma. Across the whole study: Spanning 30 to 69 years of age, the patients were men and women.

Making TCR beta cDNA involved roughly 0.55 ug total RNA and a constant-region primer. Three nested multiplex PCR rounds, a slightly modified ARM-PCR method, built the TCR beta libraries. Forward primers for TRBV1-TRBV30 and a C-beta reverse primer served the first two PCR rounds, at approximately 10 cycles each. TCRdb redid the calling of the multiplex PCR reads with MiXCR, one entry per CDR3 protein. The sample comprises 250,000 to 400,000 distinct CDR3 sequences, over 55% of which are singletons, and 9% rests with the top ten. There are many counts of this clonotype. RNA was extracted from whole blood without cell sorting, alongside germline DNA. This CDR3 spans 13 amino acids. CDR1 and CDR2 from the germline V gene are SQVTM and ANQGSEA. With 5 bases clipped from V and 6 bases from J, the junction kept 10 bases outside the gene matches.

The clonotype was recovered from a man between 40 and 49 years old with primary liver carcinoma and hepatitis B virus infection. The source material was peripheral blood. V is TRBV29-1 and J is TRBJ2-7, with 7 bases that match TRBD1. This chain's CDR3 is CSVKFDRVGEQYF. The CDR3 DNA sequence: TGCAGCGTTAAATTCGACAGGGTGGGCGAGCAGTACTTC.